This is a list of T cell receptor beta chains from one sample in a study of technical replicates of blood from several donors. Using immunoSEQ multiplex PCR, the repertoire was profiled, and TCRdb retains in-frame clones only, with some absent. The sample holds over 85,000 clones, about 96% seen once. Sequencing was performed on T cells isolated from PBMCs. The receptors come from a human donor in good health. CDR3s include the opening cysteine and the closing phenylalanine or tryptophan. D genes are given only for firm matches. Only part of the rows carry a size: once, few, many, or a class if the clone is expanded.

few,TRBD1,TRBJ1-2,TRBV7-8,CASSQVTTGVGYTF,TGTGCCAGCAGCCAAGTAACGACAGGGGTAGGCTACACCTTC
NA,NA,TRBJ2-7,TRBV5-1,CASSEDGNLEQYF,TGCGCCAGCAGCGAAGACGGGAATCTCGAGCAGTACTTC
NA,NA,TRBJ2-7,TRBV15,CATSRDSGTYEQYF,TGTGCCACCAGCAGAGATTCCGGGACCTACGAGCAGTACTTC
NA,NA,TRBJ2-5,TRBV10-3,CAICPIAGSIETQYF,TGTGCCATCTGCCCCATTGCGGGAAGTATAGAGACCCAGTACTTC
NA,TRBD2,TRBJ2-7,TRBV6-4,CASSVTSGSYEQYF,TGTGCCAGCAGTGTAACTAGCGGGAGCTACGAGCAGTACTTC
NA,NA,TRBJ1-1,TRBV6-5,CASSYSRGLTEAFF,TGTGCCAGCAGTTACTCTAGAGGACTGACTGAAGCTTTCTTT
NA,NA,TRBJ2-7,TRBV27,CASKSRLVPRVEQYF,TGTGCCAGCAAGTCTAGGCTAGTTCCTCGCGTCGAGCAGTACTTC
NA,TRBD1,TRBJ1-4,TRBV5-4,CASSSGQGGSEKLFF,TGTGCCAGCAGCTCCGGACAGGGAGGGTCTGAAAAACTGTTTTTT
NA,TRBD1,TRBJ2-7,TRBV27,CASSLPGQPYEQYF,TGTGCCAGCAGTTTACCGGGACAGCCCTACGAGCAGTACTTC
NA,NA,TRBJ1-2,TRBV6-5,CASSYSGRQYGYTF,TGTGCCAGCAGTTACTCGGGCAGGCAATATGGCTACACCTTC
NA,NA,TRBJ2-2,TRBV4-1,CASSRKVLTENTGELFF,TGCGCCAGCAGCCGTAAGGTCCTTACAGAGAACACCGGGGAGCTGTTTTTT
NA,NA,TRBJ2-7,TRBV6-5,CASSYSRYSVYEQYF,TGTGCCAGCAGTTACTCGAGGTATTCGGTTTACGAGCAGTACTTC
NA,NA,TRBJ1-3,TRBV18,CASSPSLTGNTIYF,TGTGCCAGCTCACCCTCCCTAACTGGAAACACCATATATTTT
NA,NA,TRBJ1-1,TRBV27,CASRESSTGTEAFF,TGTGCCAGCAGGGAGAGCAGCACCGGCACTGAAGCTTTCTTT
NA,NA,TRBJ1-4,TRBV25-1,CASRGGENEKLFF,TGTGCCAGCAGAGGGGGAGAAAATGAAAAACTGTTTTTT
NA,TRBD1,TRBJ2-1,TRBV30,CAWGRTRQGIYNEQFF,TGTGCCTGGGGGCGAACCCGACAGGGAATTTACAATGAGCAGTTCTTC
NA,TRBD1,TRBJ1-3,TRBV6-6,CASSHQGARIIYF,TGTGCCAGCAGTCATCAGGGGGCGCGGATCATATATTTT
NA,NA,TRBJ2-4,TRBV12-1,CASSSKRTRLYYAKNIQYF,TGTGCCAGCAGCTCCAAGAGGACTAGACTCTACTACGCCAAAAACATTCAGTACTTC
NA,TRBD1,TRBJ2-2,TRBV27,CASSGTANTGELFF,TGTGCCAGCAGTGGGACAGCCAACACCGGGGAGCTGTTTTTT
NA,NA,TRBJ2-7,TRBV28,CASSLPQGRHEQYF,TGTGCCAGCAGTTTGCCGCAGGGTAGGCACGAGCAGTACTTC
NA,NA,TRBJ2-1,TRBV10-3,CAIRVRRRDYNEQFF,TGTGCCATCAGGGTACGACGGAGGGACTACAATGAGCAGTTCTTC
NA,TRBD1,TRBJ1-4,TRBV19,CASSFRQGTNEKLFF,TGTGCCAGTAGTTTCCGACAGGGAACTAATGAAAAACTGTTTTTT
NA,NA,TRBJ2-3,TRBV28,CASDTSNGDTQYF,TGTGCCAGCGACACTAGTAACGGAGATACGCAGTATTTT
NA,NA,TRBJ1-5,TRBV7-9,CASSRSGAYQPQHF,TGTGCCAGCAGCCGATCGGGAGCATATCAGCCCCAGCATTTT
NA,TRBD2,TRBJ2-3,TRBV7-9,CASSLAAGTQYF,TGTGCCAGCAGCCTAGCGGCTGGTACGCAGTATTTT